One sample yielded the 15 T cell receptor beta chains listed below, sequenced in a study of OX40 agonist ivuxolimab in advanced cancers. Profiled with immunoSEQ multiplex PCR; TCRdb holds only in-frame clones, not every one. The top ten clones hold roughly 0.16% of a sample with some 100,000 clones, around 90% of them seen once. Sequencing was performed on CD4+ or CD8+ T cells sorted from blood, taken in a trial of the OX40 agonist ivuxolimab. The source of these receptors is an adult with an advanced solid tumor such as melanoma, head and neck, liver or kidney cancer.

The sample holds one count of this clone. This chain uses TRBV4-1 with TRBJ1-2; D ambiguous. Per germline, CDR1 MGHRA and CDR2 YSYEKL. V dropped 1 base and J dropped 0 bases, with 9 bases sitting between them. The CDR3 covers 15 residues. The CDR3 DNA sequence: TGCGCCAGCAGCCAAGGTTTAAGAGCTAACTATGGCTACACCTTC. Protein sequence: CASSQGLRANYGYTF.

About this clone itself: The DNA is omitted, as the CDR3 cannot be located on it reliably, and the CDR3 follows TCRdb's listing. This chain links TRBV11-3 with TRBJ2-5. Termini included, the CDR3 measures 14 amino acids. Germline lookup yields CDR1 SGHNT and CDR2 YENEEA. CDR3 amino acids: CASSSSRGSKTQYF.

On this clone itself: Other DNA sequences in this specimen translate into the identical CDR3. V gene TRBV5-4 combines with J gene TRBJ1-2, with D possibly being TRBD1 (5 bases). V gave up 4 bases and J gave up 4 bases, with 17 bases separating them. This CDR3 has 15 residues. Germline loops: CDR1 SGHNT, CDR2 YYREEE (reference sequence). The CDR3 DNA sequence: TGTGCCAGCAGCCCCCCACCAGGGTTGGGCTATGGCTACACCTTC. Its protein is CASSPPPGLGYGYTF.

The V and J genes are TRBV19 and TRBJ1-3; the match to TRBD1 covers 9 bases. CDR3 size: 17 residues. V was clipped by 5 bases and J by 0 bases; unmatched bases: 8. Germline CDR1 LNHDA, CDR2 SQIVND (reference sequence). CDR3 sequence (DNA): TGTGCCAGTAGTCCGCGGACAGGGGCCCCCTCTGGAAACACCATATATTTT. Its translation is CASSPRTGAPSGNTIYF.

In its sample, this clone was seen once. The V call is TRBV18, the J call TRBJ2-1; 10 nucleotides match TRBD2. Unmatched junction bases numbered 6, after V lost 3 bases and J lost 4 bases. Germline-derived CDR1 and CDR2 are KGHSH and LQKENI. The CDR3 extends over 16 amino acids. The DNA for the CDR3 is TGTGCCAGCTCACCGATGACTAGCGGGTGGTACAATGAGCAGTTCTTC. It encodes CASSPMTSGWYNEQFF.

This sequence joins TRBV27 and TRBJ2-1; 7 bases are a match to TRBD2. J gave up 7 bases and V 5 bases, and 14 bases lay outside the gene matches. The CDR3 has 16 residues. From germline, CDR1 is MNHEY and CDR2 SMNVEV (reference sequence). CDR3: CASSKRGYEGRNEQFF. CDR3 DNA: TGTGCCAGCAGTAAGCGGGGATATGAGGGGAGGAATGAGCAGTTCTTC.

V is TRBV27 and J is TRBJ2-3; D is perhaps TRBD1 or TRBD2 (5 bases each). The CDR3 extends over 19 amino acids. V was trimmed by 1 base and J by 0 bases, leaving 20 bases between them. Looked up from germline, CDR1 is MNHEY and CDR2 is SMNVEV (reference sequence). The CDR3 sequence is CASSLFWGSEHLSTDTQYF. The CDR3 nucleotides are TGTGCCAGCAGTTTATTTTGGGGGAGCGAACATCTTAGCACAGATACGCAGTATTTT.

The V call is TRBV6-5, the J call TRBJ2-3; weak D call: TRBD2 (5 bases). Germline V gene lookup returns CDR1 MNHEY and CDR2 SVGAGI. V gave up 2 bases and J gave up 0 bases, with 12 bases separating them. The length of the CDR3 is 16 residues. In nucleotides, the CDR3 is TGTGCCAGCAGTTACGCGGAGGCTTCTAGCACAGATACGCAGTATTTT. The encoded protein is CASSYAEASSTDTQYF.

This clone has only one observation. V is TRBV27 and J is TRBJ2-1; D tentatively fits TRBD1 or TRBD2 (5 bases each). CDR3 length: 15 amino acids. Trimming removed 1 base from V and 7 bases from J, with 14 bases in between. The V gene's germline CDR1 is MNHEY and CDR2 SMNVEV (reference sequence). Written as DNA, the CDR3 is TGTGCCAGCAGTTTATTTGGGGGAGTCCATAATGAGCAGTTCTTC. Protein product: CASSLFGGVHNEQFF.

The rearrangement uses TRBV5-5 and TRBJ1-2; 7 bases map to TRBD1. Germline V gene sequence: CDR1 SGHKS, CDR2 YYEKEE (reference sequence). This CDR3 is 18 amino acids long. V was pared by 2 bases and J by 4 bases, with 17 bases of the junction left unmatched. Here the CDR3 reads CASSFSEGQPGRAYGYTF. CDR3 sequence (DNA): TGTGCCAGCAGCTTCTCCGAGGGACAGCCGGGACGGGCCTATGGCTACACCTTC.

The chain uses TRBV19 and TRBJ2-1, with TRBD2 identical over 10 bases. Germline loops: CDR1 LNHDA, CDR2 SQIVND (reference sequence). The J segment lost 9 bases and the V segment lost 2 bases, leaving 7 bases of the junction unmatched. CDR3 size: 15 residues. DNA of the CDR3: TGTGCCAGTAGTATAAGGCTAGCGGGAGCGGGTGAGCAGTTCTTC. Translation: CASSIRLAGAGEQFF.

CDR3 in DNA: TGTGCCAGCAGTGAAGCACAGGGAGACTACGAGCAGTACTTC. Translation: CASSEAQGDYEQYF. The chain is built from TRBV6-1 and TRBJ2-7; TRBD1 is a possible D gene (6 bases). Trimming took off 0 bases at V and 3 bases at J, with 9 bases between the two ends. Germline-derived CDR1 and CDR2 are MNHNS and SASEGT. The CDR3 runs 14 residues.

This sequence joins TRBV11-1 and TRBJ2-2; 7 positions agree with TRBD1. Germline V gene lookup returns CDR1 SGHAT and CDR2 FQDESV (reference sequence). V gave up 5 bases and J gave up 9 bases; unmatched junction bases: 9. This CDR3 comprises 14 residues. The DNA of the CDR3 is TGTGCCAGCAGCCCAGACAGGGTTTTGCGGGAGCTGTTTTTT. Protein: CASSPDRVLRELFF.

This chain links TRBV5-1 with TRBJ2-2; the match to TRBD1 covers 8 bases. V lost 5 bases to trimming and J lost 1 base; unmatched junction nucleotides: 4. Germline CDR1 is SGHRS and CDR2 is YFSETQ. The CDR3 covers 15 residues. CDR3 sequence reads: CASRSGQGNTGELFF. The CDR3 DNA sequence: TGCGCCAGCAGATCCGGACAGGGGAACACCGGGGAGCTGTTTTTT.

The gene calls are TRBV16 and TRBJ1-5; D is unclear. Trimming took 2 bases from V and 3 from J, leaving 8 bases between them. Germline CDR1 and CDR2: KGHSY and FQNENV. The CDR3 is made up of 14 amino acids. In DNA form, the CDR3 reads TGTGCCAGCAGCCAACAAGGGAACAATCAGCCCCAGCATTTT. It codes for CASSQQGNNQPQHF.